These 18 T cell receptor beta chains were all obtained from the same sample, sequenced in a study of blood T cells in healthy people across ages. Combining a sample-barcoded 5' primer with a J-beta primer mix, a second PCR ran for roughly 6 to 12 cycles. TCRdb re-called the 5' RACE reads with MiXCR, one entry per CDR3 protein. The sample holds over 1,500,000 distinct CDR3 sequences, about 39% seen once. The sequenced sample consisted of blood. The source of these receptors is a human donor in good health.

The CDR3 DNA reads as TGTGCCAGCAGCTTAGGATTCGACACCGGGGAGCTGTTTTTT. The encoded protein is CASSLGFDTGELFF. This chain uses TRBV11-3 with TRBJ2-2, with no clear D. V gave up 1 base and J gave up 3 bases, with 6 bases separating them. The CDR3 is 14 residues long. Germline V CDR1 and CDR2: SGHNT, YENEEA.

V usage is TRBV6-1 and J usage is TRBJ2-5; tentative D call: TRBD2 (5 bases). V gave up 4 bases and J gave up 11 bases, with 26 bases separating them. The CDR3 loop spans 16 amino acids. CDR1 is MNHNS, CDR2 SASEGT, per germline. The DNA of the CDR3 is TGTGCCAGCAGTGCCTCCCCGGGGAACTCTCTACGAGAGCAGTACTTC. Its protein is CASSASPGNSLREQYF.

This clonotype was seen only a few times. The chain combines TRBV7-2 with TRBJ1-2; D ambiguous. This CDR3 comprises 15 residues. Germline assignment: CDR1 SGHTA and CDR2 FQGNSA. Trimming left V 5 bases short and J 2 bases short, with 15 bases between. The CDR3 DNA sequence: TGTGCCAGCAGCCTTGGCGCAGGCGGGAACTATGGCTACACCTTC. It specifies CASSLGAGGNYGYTF.

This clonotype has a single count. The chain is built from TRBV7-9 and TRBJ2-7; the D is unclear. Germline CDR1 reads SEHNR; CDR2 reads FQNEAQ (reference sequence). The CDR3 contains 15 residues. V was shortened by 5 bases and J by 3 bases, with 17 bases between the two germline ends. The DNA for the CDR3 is TGTGCCAGCAGCCCTAAGGCTAGTCGGATCTACGAGCAGTACTTC. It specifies CASSPKASRIYEQYF.

CDR3 sequence: CASSVLGTGGRNEQYF. The CDR3 nucleotides read TGCGCCAGCAGCGTTTTGGGGACAGGGGGCAGGAACGAGCAGTACTTC. The rearrangement links TRBV5-1 to TRBJ2-5; TRBD1 matches 12 bases. Near its end, the DNA agrees better with TRBJ2-7, so the J call may be wrong. CDR3 length equals 16 residues. Per germline, CDR1 SGHRS and CDR2 YFSETQ.

CDR3 residues: CASSVKPNEKLFF. The CDR3 nucleotides are TGTGCCAGCAGCGTAAAACCTAATGAAAAACTGTTTTTT. This chain links TRBV9 with TRBJ1-4; D ambiguous. The CDR3 length is 13 residues. Per the germline V gene, CDR1 is SGDLS and CDR2 is YYNGEE. The ends were cut back, 1 base at V and 3 bases at J, with 4 bases in the middle.

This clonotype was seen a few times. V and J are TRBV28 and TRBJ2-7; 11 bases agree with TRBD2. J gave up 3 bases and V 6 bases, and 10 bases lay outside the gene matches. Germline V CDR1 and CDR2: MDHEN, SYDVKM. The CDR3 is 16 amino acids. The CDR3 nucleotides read TGTGCCAGCAGCCATGATTCTAGCGGGGGGATCTACGAGCAGTACTTC. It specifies CASSHDSSGGIYEQYF.

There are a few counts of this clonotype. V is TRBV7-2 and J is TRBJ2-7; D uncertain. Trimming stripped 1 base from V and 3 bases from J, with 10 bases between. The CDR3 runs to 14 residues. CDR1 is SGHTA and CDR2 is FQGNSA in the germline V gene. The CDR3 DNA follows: TGTGCCAGCAGCTTAGGGCAGGCCTTCTACGAGCAGTACTTC. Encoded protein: CASSLGQAFYEQYF.

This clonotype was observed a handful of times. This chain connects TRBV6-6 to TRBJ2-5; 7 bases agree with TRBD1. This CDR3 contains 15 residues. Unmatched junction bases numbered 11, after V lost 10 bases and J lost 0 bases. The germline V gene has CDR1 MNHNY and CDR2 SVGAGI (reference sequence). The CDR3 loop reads CATQGEQGYQETQYF. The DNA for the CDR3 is TGTGCCACCCAGGGGGAACAGGGGTACCAAGAGACCCAGTACTTC.

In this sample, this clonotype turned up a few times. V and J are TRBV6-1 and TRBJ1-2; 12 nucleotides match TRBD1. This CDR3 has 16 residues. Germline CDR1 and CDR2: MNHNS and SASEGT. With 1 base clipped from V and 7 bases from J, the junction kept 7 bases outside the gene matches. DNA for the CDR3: TGTGCCAGCAGTGAAGTGGGGACAGGGGGCGCGAGTGGCTACACCTTC. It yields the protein CASSEVGTGGASGYTF.

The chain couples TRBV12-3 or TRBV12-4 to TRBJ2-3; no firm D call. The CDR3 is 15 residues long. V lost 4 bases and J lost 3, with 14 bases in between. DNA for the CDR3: TGTGCCAGCAGTTCCCAATACCCAGCTACAGATACGCAGTATTTT. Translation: CASSSQYPATDTQYF.

CDR3 protein: CASSYSSRDRENYGYTF. In nucleotides, the CDR3 is TGTGCCAGCAGTTACTCGAGTCGGGACAGAGAGAACTATGGCTACACCTTC. The V call is TRBV6-5, the J call TRBJ1-2; 7 positions agree with TRBD1. The junction had 9 bases not matched to a gene; V was cut back by 0 bases and J by 2 bases. Per germline, CDR1 MNHEY and CDR2 SVGAGI. The CDR3 consists of 17 residues.

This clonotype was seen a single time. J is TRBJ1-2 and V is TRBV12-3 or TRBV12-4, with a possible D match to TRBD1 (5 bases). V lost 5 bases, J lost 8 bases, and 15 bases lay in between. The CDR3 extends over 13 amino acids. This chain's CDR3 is CASSLREQRGYTF. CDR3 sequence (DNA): TGTGCCAGCAGTCTCAGGGAGCAGAGAGGCTACACCTTC.

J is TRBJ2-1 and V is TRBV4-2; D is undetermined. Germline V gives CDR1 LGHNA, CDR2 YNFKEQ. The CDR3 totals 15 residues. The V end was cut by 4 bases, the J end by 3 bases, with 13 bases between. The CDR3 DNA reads TGTGCCAGCAGCCGAGGAAGTGGGTTCTACAATGAGCAGTTCTTC. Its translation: CASSRGSGFYNEQFF.

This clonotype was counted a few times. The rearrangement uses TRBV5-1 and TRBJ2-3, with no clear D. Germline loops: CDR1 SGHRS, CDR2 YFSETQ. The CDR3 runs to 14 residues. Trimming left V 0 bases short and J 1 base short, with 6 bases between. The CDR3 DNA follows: TGCGCCAGCAGCTTGGAAAAACGCACAGATACGCAGTATTTT. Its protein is CASSLEKRTDTQYF.

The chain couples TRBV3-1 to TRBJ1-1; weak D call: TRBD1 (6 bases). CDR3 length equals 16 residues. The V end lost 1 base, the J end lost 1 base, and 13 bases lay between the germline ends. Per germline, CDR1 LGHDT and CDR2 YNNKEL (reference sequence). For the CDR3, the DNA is TGTGCCAGCAGCCAAGTAGGCCCGGGGGCGAACACTGAAGCTTTCTTT. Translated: CASSQVGPGANTEAFF.

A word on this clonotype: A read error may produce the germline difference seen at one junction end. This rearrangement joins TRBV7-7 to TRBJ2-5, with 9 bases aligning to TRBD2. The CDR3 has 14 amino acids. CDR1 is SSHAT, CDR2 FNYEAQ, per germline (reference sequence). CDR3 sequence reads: CASSFVAGEETQYF. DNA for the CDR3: TGTGCTAGCAGCTTCGTAGCGGGGGAGGAGACCCAGTACTTC.

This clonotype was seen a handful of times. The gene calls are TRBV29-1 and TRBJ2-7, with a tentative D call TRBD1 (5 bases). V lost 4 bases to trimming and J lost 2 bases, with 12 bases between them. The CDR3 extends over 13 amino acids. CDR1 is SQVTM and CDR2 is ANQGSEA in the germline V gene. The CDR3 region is CSVVWQTAYEQYF. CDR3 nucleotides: TGCAGCGTTGTATGGCAGACAGCCTACGAGCAGTACTTC.